Listed below are T cell receptor beta chains from one sample, sequenced in a study of cytomegalovirus exposure and HLA in healthy donors. The table came from immunoSEQ multiplex PCR; TCRdb's copy has only in-frame clones and leaves some out. The sample records approximately 100,000 clones, 79% being singletons. Sequenced material: PBMCs. The source is a woman aged 35 to 49 in good health and CMV-seronegative. Each CDR3 is given with its conserved first and last residue. D genes are given only for firm matches. Expanded clones get a size class; other rows say once, few or many, or leave the size out.

J gene: TRBJ2-3
clone size: once
D gene: TRBD1
V gene: TRBV2
CDR3 protein: CASREADRGHF
CDR3 DNA: TGTGCCAGCAGGGAAGCGGACAGGGGGCATTTT

J gene: TRBJ1-6
clone size: .
D gene: .
V gene: TRBV27
CDR3 protein: CASTQGTSPLHF
CDR3 DNA: TGTGCCAGCACCCAGGGTACTTCACCCCTCCACTTT

J gene: TRBJ2-5
clone size: .
D gene: TRBD1
V gene: TRBV5-1
CDR3 protein: CASSSAGDRGSKTQYF
CDR3 DNA: TGCGCCAGCAGCTCGGCCGGGGACAGGGGCTCGAAGACCCAGTACTTC

J gene: TRBJ2-3
clone size: .
D gene: TRBD2
V gene: TRBV7-8
CDR3 protein: CASSLFGSGGDTQYF
CDR3 DNA: TGTGCCAGCAGCTTATTTGGTAGCGGGGGGGATACGCAGTATTTT

J gene: TRBJ2-6
clone size: .
D gene: .
V gene: TRBV5-1
CDR3 protein: CASSFTGTGANVLTF
CDR3 DNA: TGCGCCAGCAGCTTTACAGGGACTGGGGCCAACGTCCTGACTTTC

J gene: TRBJ1-4
clone size: once
D gene: TRBD1
V gene: TRBV19
CDR3 protein: CASSIDRDRDGGKLFF
CDR3 DNA: TGTGCCAGTAGTATAGATCGGGACAGGGACGGTGGAAAACTGTTTTTT

J gene: TRBJ1-2
clone size: .
D gene: TRBD1
V gene: TRBV7-9
CDR3 protein: CASSHTGQGYYGYTF
CDR3 DNA: TGTGCCAGCAGTCACACCGGACAGGGGTACTATGGCTACACCTTC

J gene: TRBJ1-1
clone size: .
D gene: .
V gene: TRBV11-2
CDR3 protein: CASSWDGGGNTEAFF
CDR3 DNA: TGTGCCAGCAGCTGGGACGGGGGGGGAAACACTGAAGCTTTCTTT

J gene: TRBJ2-1
clone size: .
D gene: TRBD1
V gene: TRBV7-7
CDR3 protein: CASSSGTGDNEQFF
CDR3 DNA: TGTGCCAGCAGCTCCGGGACAGGGGATAATGAGCAGTTCTTC

J gene: TRBJ2-7
clone size: once
D gene: .
V gene: TRBV11-2
CDR3 protein: CASSFDPSSYEQYF
CDR3 DNA: TGTGCCAGCAGCTTCGACCCTAGCTCCTACGAGCAGTACTTC

J gene: TRBJ2-7
clone size: .
D gene: .
V gene: TRBV7-9
CDR3 protein: CASSLVGELYF
CDR3 DNA: TGTGCCAGCAGCTTAGTCGGGGAGTTGTACTTC

J gene: TRBJ1-6
clone size: .
D gene: TRBD1
V gene: TRBV4-1
CDR3 protein: CASSQDQGAGRNSPLHF
CDR3 DNA: TGCGCCAGCAGCCAGGACCAGGGGGCTGGAAGGAATTCACCCCTCCACTTT

J gene: TRBJ2-7
clone size: few
D gene: .
V gene: TRBV21-1
CDR3 protein: CASSSIGGVKDYEQYF
CDR3 DNA: TGTGCCAGCAGCAGTATAGGGGGCGTAAAGGACTACGAGCAGTACTTC

J gene: TRBJ1-5
clone size: .
D gene: .
V gene: TRBV28
CDR3 protein: CASSYRDMHSQPQHF
CDR3 DNA: TGTGCCAGCAGTTACCGGGACATGCATTCACAGCCCCAGCATTTT

J gene: TRBJ2-2
clone size: .
D gene: .
V gene: TRBV4-3
CDR3 protein: CASSQELSGIGELFF
CDR3 DNA: TGCGCCAGCAGCCAAGAATTGTCGGGAATCGGGGAGCTGTTTTTT

J gene: TRBJ2-3
clone size: .
D gene: .
V gene: TRBV9
CDR3 protein: CASSVAGTTPSTDTQYF
CDR3 DNA: TGTGCCAGCAGCGTAGCTGGGACAACCCCTAGCACAGATACGCAGTATTTT

J gene: TRBJ2-7
clone size: .
D gene: .
V gene: TRBV7-8
CDR3 protein: CASSGLSQHGQYTYEQYF
CDR3 DNA: TGTGCCAGCAGCGGATTGAGCCAACACGGACAGTATACCTACGAGCAGTACTTC

J gene: TRBJ1-6
clone size: .
D gene: TRBD1
V gene: TRBV9
CDR3 protein: CASSGGTGNSPLHF
CDR3 DNA: TGTGCCAGCAGCGGAGGGACAGGGAATTCACCCCTCCACTTT

J gene: TRBJ1-4
clone size: .
D gene: .
V gene: TRBV5-1
CDR3 protein: CASSLGGKNEKLFF
CDR3 DNA: TGCGCCAGCAGCTTGGGAGGAAAGAATGAAAAACTGTTTTTT

J gene: TRBJ1-1
clone size: .
D gene: .
V gene: TRBV20-1
CDR3 protein: CRMSTNTEAFF
CDR3 DNA: TGCAGGATGAGCACTAACACTGAAGCTTTCTTT

J gene: TRBJ2-3
clone size: .
D gene: .
V gene: TRBV5-1
CDR3 protein: CASSLRSATDTQYF
CDR3 DNA: TGCGCCAGCAGCTTGAGAAGCGCCACAGATACGCAGTATTTT

J gene: TRBJ2-2
clone size: .
D gene: TRBD1
V gene: TRBV5-4
CDR3 protein: CASGDRTNTGELFF
CDR3 DNA: TGTGCCAGTGGGGACAGGACGAACACCGGGGAGCTGTTTTTT

J gene: TRBJ1-2
clone size: .
D gene: TRBD1
V gene: TRBV28
CDR3 protein: CASIPRAGTGNVKGYTF
CDR3 DNA: TGTGCCAGCATACCCAGGGCAGGGACAGGGAATGTGAAAGGCTACACCTTC

J gene: TRBJ2-3
clone size: once
D gene: .
V gene: TRBV29-1
CDR3 protein: CSAEAGHEAGEAYDTQYF
CDR3 DNA: TGCAGCGCCGAAGCGGGACACGAGGCGGGAGAGGCTTACGATACGCAGTATTTT

J gene: TRBJ1-4
clone size: .
D gene: .
V gene: TRBV4-3
CDR3 protein: CASSHPSRASEEKLFF
CDR3 DNA: TGCGCCAGCAGCCACCCCTCCCGGGCTAGCGAGGAAAAACTGTTTTTT

J gene: TRBJ1-1
clone size: .
D gene: .
V gene: TRBV11-3
CDR3 protein: CASSQDTYTEAFF
CDR3 DNA: TGTGCCAGCAGCCAGGACACTTACACTGAAGCTTTCTTT

J gene: TRBJ2-1
clone size: .
D gene: TRBD2
V gene: TRBV7-8
CDR3 protein: CASSLALASGSYNEQFF
CDR3 DNA: TGTGCCAGCAGCTTAGCGTTGGCTAGCGGGTCCTACAATGAGCAGTTCTTC

J gene: TRBJ2-5
clone size: .
D gene: TRBD2
V gene: TRBV5-4
CDR3 protein: CASSAGGAQETQYF
CDR3 DNA: TGTGCCAGCAGTGCGGGGGGGGCCCAAGAGACCCAGTACTTC

J gene: TRBJ1-2
clone size: .
D gene: .
V gene: TRBV4-3
CDR3 protein: CASSQEGAFGGGYTF
CDR3 DNA: TGCGCCAGCAGCCAAGAAGGGGCTTTCGGTGGGGGCTACACCTTC

J gene: TRBJ2-3
clone size: .
D gene: TRBD2
V gene: TRBV2
CDR3 protein: CASRTSGKSTDTQYF
CDR3 DNA: TGTGCCAGCAGAACTAGCGGGAAAAGCACAGATACGCAGTATTTT

J gene: TRBJ2-3
clone size: .
D gene: TRBD1
V gene: TRBV25-1
CDR3 protein: CASSKRTGRSTDTQYF
CDR3 DNA: TGTGCCAGCAGTAAACGGACAGGGAGGAGTACAGATACGCAGTATTTT

J gene: TRBJ1-3
clone size: .
D gene: .
V gene: TRBV7-2
CDR3 protein: CASSFSGTYSGNTIYF
CDR3 DNA: TGTGCCAGCAGCTTCTCCGGGACTTACTCTGGAAACACCATATATTTT

J gene: TRBJ1-3
clone size: .
D gene: .
V gene: TRBV30
CDR3 protein: CAWRPRTYGGNTIYF
CDR3 DNA: TGTGCCTGGAGGCCAAGGACCTACGGAGGGAACACCATATATTTT

J gene: TRBJ2-2
clone size: .
D gene: TRBD2
V gene: TRBV10-3
CDR3 protein: CAISLSGGAGTGELFF
CDR3 DNA: TGTGCCATCAGCCTGAGCGGGGGGGCCGGCACCGGGGAGCTGTTTTTT

J gene: TRBJ2-2
clone size: .
D gene: .
V gene: TRBV28
CDR3 protein: CASRLSERILTGELFF
CDR3 DNA: TGTGCCAGCCGCCTGTCAGAACGAATTTTAACCGGGGAGCTGTTTTTT

J gene: TRBJ1-5
clone size: .
D gene: .
V gene: TRBV19
CDR3 protein: CASSIVGGGNQPQHF
CDR3 DNA: TGTGCCAGTAGTATCGTTGGGGGGGGCAATCAGCCCCAGCATTTT

J gene: TRBJ1-6
clone size: .
D gene: TRBD1
V gene: TRBV27
CDR3 protein: CASSLQGAYNSPLHF
CDR3 DNA: TGTGCCAGCAGTTTACAGGGGGCGTATAATTCACCCCTCCACTTT

J gene: TRBJ2-1
clone size: .
D gene: .
V gene: TRBV5-4
CDR3 protein: CASSGASVSYNEQFF
CDR3 DNA: TGTGCCAGCAGCGGGGCTAGCGTCTCCTACAATGAGCAGTTCTTC

J gene: TRBJ1-2
clone size: .
D gene: .
V gene: TRBV7-2
CDR3 protein: CATAIHEGGYTF
CDR3 DNA: TGTGCCACAGCTATTCATGAGGGAGGCTACACCTTC

J gene: TRBJ2-7
clone size: once
D gene: TRBD2
V gene: TRBV7-8
CDR3 protein: CASSSDVRGAYEQYF
CDR3 DNA: TGTGCCAGCAGCTCAGACGTGCGGGGGGCCTACGAGCAGTACTTC

J gene: TRBJ1-1
clone size: few
D gene: .
V gene: TRBV5-1
CDR3 protein: CASSPPEGWTEAFF
CDR3 DNA: TGCGCCAGCAGCCCCCCGGAGGGATGGACTGAAGCTTTCTTT

J gene: TRBJ1-2
clone size: .
D gene: .
V gene: TRBV7-2
CDR3 protein: CASTPQAGNYGYTF
CDR3 DNA: TGTGCCAGCACCCCTCAGGCAGGCAACTATGGCTACACCTTC

J gene: TRBJ2-7
clone size: .
D gene: .
V gene: TRBV28
CDR3 protein: CASSFSGLPYEQYF
CDR3 DNA: TGTGCCAGCAGTTTTAGCGGCCTGCCCTACGAGCAGTACTTC

J gene: TRBJ2-4
clone size: once
D gene: .
V gene: TRBV28
CDR3 protein: CASSSTGDIQYF
CDR3 DNA: TGTGCCAGCAGCTCGACCGGGGACATTCAGTACTTC

J gene: TRBJ2-5
clone size: .
D gene: .
V gene: TRBV29-1
CDR3 protein: CSAQSQGGQETQYF
CDR3 DNA: TGCAGCGCCCAAAGTCAGGGGGGTCAAGAGACCCAGTACTTC

J gene: TRBJ2-6
clone size: once
D gene: .
V gene: TRBV11-2
CDR3 protein: CASSLWAGANVLTF
CDR3 DNA: TGTGCCAGCAGCTTATGGGCCGGGGCCAACGTCCTGACTTTC

J gene: TRBJ2-2
clone size: .
D gene: .
V gene: TRBV6-5
CDR3 protein: CASRIRLGNTGELFF
CDR3 DNA: TGTGCCAGCAGGATCAGGCTGGGGAACACCGGGGAGCTGTTTTTT

J gene: TRBJ1-1
clone size: .
D gene: .
V gene: TRBV5-1
CDR3 protein: CASSLAVGDTEAFF
CDR3 DNA: TGCGCCAGCAGCTTGGCCGTAGGGGACACTGAAGCTTTCTTT

J gene: TRBJ2-7
clone size: .
D gene: .
V gene: TRBV6-1
CDR3 protein: CASSEARSRGGYEQYF
CDR3 DNA: TGTGCCAGCAGTGAAGCCAGAAGCCGGGGTGGCTACGAGCAGTACTTC